The 8 T cell receptor beta chains below come from one sample, sequenced in a study of OX40 agonist ivuxolimab in advanced cancers. The protocol was immunoSEQ multiplex PCR, while the TCRdb copy is restricted to in-frame clones and leaves out a portion. The repertoire holds over 25,000 clones, 65% to 80% seen once, with 25% to 30% in the top ten. Sample: CD4+ or CD8+ T cells sorted from blood, taken in a trial of the OX40 agonist ivuxolimab. The receptors were gathered from an adult with an advanced solid tumor such as melanoma, head and neck, liver or kidney cancer.

The chain links TRBV10-3 to TRBJ1-1; D is undetermined. Germline V gene data show CDR1 as ENHRY and CDR2 as SYGVKD. V gave up 2 bases and J gave up 2 bases, with 3 bases separating them. CDR3 size: 12 residues. DNA of the CDR3: TGTGCCATCAGTGAGGGTAACACTGAAGCTTTCTTT. As protein: CAISEGNTEAFF.

The CDR3 spells CASSLGQSTDTQYF. For the CDR3, the DNA is TGTGCCAGCAGCTTGGGGCAGAGCACAGATACGCAGTATTTT. The chain links TRBV5-6 to TRBJ2-3, with unresolved D. Germline V gene lookup returns CDR1 SGHDT and CDR2 YYEEEE. This CDR3 is built from 14 residues. Trimming shortened V by 0 bases and J by 0 bases, and 5 bases separated the two germline ends.

The genes are TRBV9 and TRBJ2-1; TRBD2 is a possible D gene (6 bases). CDR3 length: 15 amino acids. From germline, CDR1 is SGDLS and CDR2 YYNGEE. V lost 0 bases, J lost 2 bases, and 9 bases lay in between. The DNA for the CDR3 is TGTGCCAGCAGCGTAGCGGGAGTCGCCTACAATGAGCAGTTCTTC. This encodes CASSVAGVAYNEQFF.

The gene calls are TRBV11-3 and TRBJ2-5, with 8 bases that match TRBD1. Germline CDR1 reads SGHNT; CDR2 reads YENEEA. Trimming cost V 2 bases and J 4 bases; bases outside gene matches: 9. The CDR3 spans 16 residues. The CDR3 DNA reads TGTGCCAGCAGCTTATATGGAGCAGGGGGCAGAGAGACCCAGTACTTC. It translates to CASSLYGAGGRETQYF.

This chain uses TRBV6-1 with TRBJ1-2; tentative D call: TRBD1 (5 bases). Germline CDR1 is MNHNS and CDR2 is SASEGT. The CDR3 runs to 15 residues. With 4 bases removed from V and 10 bases from J, the gap between germline ends came to 22 bases. The CDR3 is CASSAWTNGHMAYTF. CDR3 DNA sequence: TGTGCCAGCAGTGCCTGGACCAACGGACATATGGCCTACACCTTC.

The rearrangement joins TRBV23-1 to TRBJ1-4; the D gene is possibly TRBD1 (6 bases). TRBV23-1 is identified as an open reading frame with a role that is uncertain. Trimming removed 3 bases from V and 3 bases from J, with 29 bases in between. There are 21 residues in the CDR3. CDR3: CASSHKPLTGPECSPNEKLFF. The CDR3 DNA reads TGCGCCAGCAGTCACAAACCCTTGACAGGCCCGGAGTGTTCTCCTAATGAAAAACTGTTTTTT.

The chain couples TRBV2 to TRBJ2-2; 10 bases agree with TRBD2. The CDR3 covers 17 residues. Germline lookup yields CDR1 SNHLY and CDR2 FYNNEI. The V segment lost 6 bases and the J segment 4 bases; nucleotides outside the gene matches: 11. The DNA for the CDR3 is TGTGCCAGCAGCGAACAAACTAGCGGGATGATCACCGGGGAGCTGTTTTTT. This sequence encodes CASSEQTSGMITGELFF.

The chain has TRBV6-5 and TRBJ1-1; D unclear. The CDR3 length is 14 residues. Germline CDR1 is MNHEY and CDR2 is SVGAGI. V was cut by 1 base and J by 3 bases, with 9 bases left in between. CDR3 in amino acids: CASSYFGLHTEAFF. DNA for the CDR3: TGTGCCAGCAGTTACTTTGGTTTACACACTGAAGCTTTCTTT.